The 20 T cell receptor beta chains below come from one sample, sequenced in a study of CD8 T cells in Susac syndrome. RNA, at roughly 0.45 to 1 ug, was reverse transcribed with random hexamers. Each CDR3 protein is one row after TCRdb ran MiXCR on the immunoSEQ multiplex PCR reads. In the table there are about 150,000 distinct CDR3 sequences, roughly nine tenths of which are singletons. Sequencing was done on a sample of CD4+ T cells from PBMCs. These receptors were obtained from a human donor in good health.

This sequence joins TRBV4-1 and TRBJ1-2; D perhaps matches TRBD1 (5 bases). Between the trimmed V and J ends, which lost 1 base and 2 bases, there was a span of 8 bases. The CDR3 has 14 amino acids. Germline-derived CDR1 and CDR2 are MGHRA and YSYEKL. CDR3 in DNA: TGCGCCAGCAGCCAAGCTTCAGGGAACTATGGCTACACCTTC. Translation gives CASSQASGNYGYTF.

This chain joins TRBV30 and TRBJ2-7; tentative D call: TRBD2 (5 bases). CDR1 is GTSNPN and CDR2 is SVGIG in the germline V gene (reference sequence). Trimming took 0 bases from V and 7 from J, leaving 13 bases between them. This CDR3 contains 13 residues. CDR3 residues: CAWSVRRVREQYF. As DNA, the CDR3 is TGTGCCTGGAGTGTAAGGCGGGTACGGGAGCAGTACTTC.

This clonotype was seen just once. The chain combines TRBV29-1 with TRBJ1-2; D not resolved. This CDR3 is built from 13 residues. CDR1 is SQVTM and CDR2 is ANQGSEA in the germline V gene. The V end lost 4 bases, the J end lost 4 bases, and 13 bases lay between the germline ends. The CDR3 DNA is TGCAGCGTTGGAGGCCCCCAGACCTATGGCTACACCTTC. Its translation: CSVGGPQTYGYTF. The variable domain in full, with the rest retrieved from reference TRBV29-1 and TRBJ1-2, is SAVISQKPSRDICQRGTSLTIQCQVDSQVTMMFWYRQQPGQSLTLIATANQGSEATYESGFVIDKFPISRPNLTFSTLTVSNMSPEDSSIYLCSVGGPQTYGYTFGSGTRLTVV.

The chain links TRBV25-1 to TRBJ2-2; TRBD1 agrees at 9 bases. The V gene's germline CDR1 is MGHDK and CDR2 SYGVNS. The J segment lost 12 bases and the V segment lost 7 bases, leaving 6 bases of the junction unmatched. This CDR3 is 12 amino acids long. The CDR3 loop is CASTPGTGKLFF. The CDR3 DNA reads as TGTGCCAGCACCCCCGGGACAGGGAAGCTGTTTTTT. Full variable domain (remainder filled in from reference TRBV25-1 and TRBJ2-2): EADIYQTPRYLVIGTGKKITLECSQTMGHDKMYWYQQDPGMELHLIHYSYGVNSTEKGDLSSESTVSRIRTEHFPLTLESARPSHTSQYLCASTPGTGKLFFGEGSRLTVL.

In nucleotides, the CDR3 is TGTGCCAGCAGTGGGAGGACAGTCCAAGAGACCCAGTACTTC. Translation: CASSGRTVQETQYF. J is TRBJ2-5 and V is TRBV2; D may be TRBD1 (6 bases). CDR3 size: 14 residues. Between the trimmed V and J ends, which lost 4 bases and 1 base, there was a span of 10 bases. CDR1 and CDR2 from the germline V gene are SNHLY and FYNNEI.

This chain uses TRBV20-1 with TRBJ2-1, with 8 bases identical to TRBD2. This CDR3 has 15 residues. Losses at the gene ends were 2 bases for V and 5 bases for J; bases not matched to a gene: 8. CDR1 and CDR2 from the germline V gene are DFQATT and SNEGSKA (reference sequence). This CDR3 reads CSARRGAGVHNEQFF. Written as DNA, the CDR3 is TGCAGTGCTAGAAGGGGAGCGGGAGTCCACAATGAGCAGTTCTTC.

The CDR3 DNA follows: TGTGCCAGCACCCTGACCTCAAACTACGAGCAGTACTTC. It translates to CASTLTSNYEQYF. This chain links TRBV28 with TRBJ2-7; D gene uncertain. Trimming pared 7 bases from V and 3 bases from J, leaving 13 bases between. CDR3 size: 13 residues. Germline-derived CDR1 and CDR2 are MDHEN and SYDVKM.

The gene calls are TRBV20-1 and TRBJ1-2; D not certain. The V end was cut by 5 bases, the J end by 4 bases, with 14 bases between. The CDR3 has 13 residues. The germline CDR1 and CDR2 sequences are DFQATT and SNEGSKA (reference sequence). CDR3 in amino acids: CSAFGRASYGYTF. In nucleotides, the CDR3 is TGCAGTGCTTTCGGCCGGGCGTCCTATGGCTACACCTTC.

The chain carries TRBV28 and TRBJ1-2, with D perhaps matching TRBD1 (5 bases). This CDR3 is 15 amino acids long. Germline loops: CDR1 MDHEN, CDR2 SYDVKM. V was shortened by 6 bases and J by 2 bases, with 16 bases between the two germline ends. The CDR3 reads CASSNPGTENYGYTF. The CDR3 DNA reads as TGTGCCAGCAGCAACCCCGGGACGGAAAACTATGGCTACACCTTC.

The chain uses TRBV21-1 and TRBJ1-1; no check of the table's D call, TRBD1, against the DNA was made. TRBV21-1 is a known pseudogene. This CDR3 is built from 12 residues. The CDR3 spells CASSKRNRTTFF. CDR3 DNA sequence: TGTGCCAGCAGCAAACGAAACAGGACGACTTTCTTT.

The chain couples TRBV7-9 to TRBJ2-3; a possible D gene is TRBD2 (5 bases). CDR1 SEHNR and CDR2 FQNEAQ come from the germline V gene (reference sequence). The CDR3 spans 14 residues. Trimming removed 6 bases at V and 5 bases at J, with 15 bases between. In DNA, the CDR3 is TGTGCCAGCAGTTCGTGGCGGGCTGGAGATACGCAGTATTTT. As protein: CASSSWRAGDTQYF.

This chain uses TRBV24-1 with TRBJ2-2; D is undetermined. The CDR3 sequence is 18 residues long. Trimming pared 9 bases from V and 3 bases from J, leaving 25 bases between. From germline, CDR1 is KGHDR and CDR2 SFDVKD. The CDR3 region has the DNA TGTGCCACCCGACCAGGCCCAAGCGAGCTAGGGTACACCGGGGAGCTGTTTTTT. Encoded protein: CATRPGPSELGYTGELFF.

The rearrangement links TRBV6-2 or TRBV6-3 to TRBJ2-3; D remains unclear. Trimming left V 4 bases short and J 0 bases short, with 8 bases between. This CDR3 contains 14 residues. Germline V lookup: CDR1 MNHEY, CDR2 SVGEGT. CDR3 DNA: TGTGCCAGCAGTTTGAGTAGCAGCACAGATACGCAGTATTTT. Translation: CASSLSSSTDTQYF.

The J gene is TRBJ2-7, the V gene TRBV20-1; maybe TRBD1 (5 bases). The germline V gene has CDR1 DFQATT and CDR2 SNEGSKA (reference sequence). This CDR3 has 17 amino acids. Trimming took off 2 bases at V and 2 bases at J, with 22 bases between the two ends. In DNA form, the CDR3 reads TGCAGTGCTAGACCAACCCTCGGACAAGAAGCCCCCTACGAGCAGTACTTC. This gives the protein CSARPTLGQEAPYEQYF.

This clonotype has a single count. This chain's CDR3 is CSARQGNNSPLHF. CDR3 DNA sequence: TGCAGTGCCCGACAGGGTAATAATTCACCCCTCCACTTT. This chain connects TRBV20-1 to TRBJ1-6; 7 bases fit TRBD1. Losses at the gene ends were 6 bases for V and 5 bases for J; bases not matched to a gene: 4. CDR3 length equals 13 residues. Per germline, CDR1 DFQATT and CDR2 SNEGSKA (reference sequence).

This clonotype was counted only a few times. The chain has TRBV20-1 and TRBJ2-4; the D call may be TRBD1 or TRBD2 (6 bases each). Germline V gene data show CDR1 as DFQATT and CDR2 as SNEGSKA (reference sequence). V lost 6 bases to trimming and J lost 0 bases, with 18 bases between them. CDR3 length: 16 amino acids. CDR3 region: CSAEGGTRLAKNIQYF. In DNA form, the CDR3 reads TGCAGTGCGGAGGGCGGGACACGGCTAGCCAAAAACATTCAGTACTTC.

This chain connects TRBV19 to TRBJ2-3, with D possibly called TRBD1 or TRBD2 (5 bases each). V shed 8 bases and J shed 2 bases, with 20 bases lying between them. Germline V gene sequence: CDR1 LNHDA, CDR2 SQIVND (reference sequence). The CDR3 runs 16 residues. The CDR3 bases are TGTGCCAGTTCCTGGGGGAGCGCTGGATTCACAGATACGCAGTATTTT. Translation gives CASSWGSAGFTDTQYF.

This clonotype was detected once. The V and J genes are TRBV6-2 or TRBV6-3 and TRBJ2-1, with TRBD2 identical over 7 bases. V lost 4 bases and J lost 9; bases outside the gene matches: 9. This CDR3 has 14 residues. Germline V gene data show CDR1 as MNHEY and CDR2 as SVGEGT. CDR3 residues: CASSFRDGRSEQFF. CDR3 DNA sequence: TGTGCCAGCAGTTTCCGGGACGGGAGGAGTGAGCAGTTCTTC.

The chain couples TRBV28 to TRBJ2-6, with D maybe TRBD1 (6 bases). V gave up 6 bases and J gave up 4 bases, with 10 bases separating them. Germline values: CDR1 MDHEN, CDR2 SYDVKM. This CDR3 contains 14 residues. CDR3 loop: CASRRDNGANVLTF. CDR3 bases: TGTGCCAGCAGAAGGGACAACGGGGCCAACGTCCTGACTTTC.

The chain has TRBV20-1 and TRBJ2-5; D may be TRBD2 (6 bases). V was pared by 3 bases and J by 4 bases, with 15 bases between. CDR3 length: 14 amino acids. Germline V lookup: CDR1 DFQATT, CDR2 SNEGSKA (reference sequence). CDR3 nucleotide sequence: TGCAGTGCTAGCTACCAGGGAGGTGGAGAGACCCAGTACTTC. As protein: CSASYQGGGETQYF.